Listed here is a single TCR beta chain. Specified time point: cycle 4 day 1 (C4D1), after 5 to 7 weeks of nivolumab. After autologous stem cell transplantation all patients relapsed, and prior brentuximab vedotin exposure differed between cohorts. The study recorded best responses of complete response, partial response or progressive disease. Repertoires were generated with immunoSEQ multiplex PCR, while TCRdb's copy carries only in-frame clones and drops some. The profile covers some 13,000 clones, with roughly 80% appearing a single time and more than 15% taken by the ten largest. The data originate from a study of PD-1 blockade in classical Hodgkin lymphoma. Trimming took off 0 bases at V and 3 bases at J, with 17 bases between the two ends. Germline loops: CDR1 SGDLS, CDR2 YYNGEE. The CDR3 contains 17 residues.

V is TRBV9 and J is TRBJ2-3; D call uncertain. The sequence derives from a human donor with classical Hodgkin lymphoma. Sequencing was performed on peripheral blood mononuclear cells (PBMCs), taken before the fourth cycle of nivolumab. As DNA, the CDR3 is TGTGCCAGCAGCGTAGCGGATAGCTCCAGAGGTACAGATACGCAGTATTTT. Translated, it gives CASSVADSSRGTDTQYF.